The T cell receptor (beta chain) under discussion was sequenced for a study of CD8 T cells in ankylosing spondylitis. Study results and limitations: Before this, some motif variants had been reported in reactive arthritis synovial fluid and blood. The study identified a TCR beta motif of several highly homologous variants that appeared characteristic of ankylosing spondylitis blood.

Between the trimmed V and J ends, which lost 4 bases and 8 bases, there was a span of 14 bases. The CDR3 extends over 13 amino acids. As for this clonotype: What it binds is not known.

Quantitative 5'-RACE was performed with molecular barcodes, and it yielded the TCR beta libraries. From the 5' RACE reads, TCRdb called clonotypes with MiXCR, one entry per CDR3 protein. Among approximately 540,000 distinct CDR3 sequences listed, about 13% were seen once. The chain carries TRBV12-3 or TRBV12-4 and TRBJ1-1; tentative D call: TRBD1 (5 bases). Sequenced sample: blood, either unsorted or a sorted T cell fraction (not recorded which). The clonotype was recovered from a male donor with ankylosing spondylitis. CDR3 region: CASSYRGVVEAFF. In DNA, the CDR3 is TGTGCCAGCAGTTATCGGGGGGTGGTAGAAGCTTTCTTT.